This TCR beta chain was captured by sequencing in a study of Ad26.COV2.S vaccination and SARS-CoV-2 variants. This CDR3 contains 11 residues. The ends lost 5 bases at V and 5 bases at J; junction bases unmatched: 0. From germline, CDR1 is SGHNT and CDR2 YYREEE (reference sequence). Treatment here: some 20 received Ad26.COV2.S at low or high dose, single or two shots; five or six received placebo; per-sample allocation not given. Sampling was done on day 63 after the first vaccine or placebo injection. Sequencing used immunoSEQ multiplex PCR; TCRdb keeps in-frame clones, though not all of them. The table has more than 300,000 clones, around 84% seen once.

The material was peripheral blood, obtained in a trial of Ad26.COV2.S vaccine versus placebo. The chain combines TRBV5-4 with TRBJ2-5; TRBD2 matches 7 bases. The TCR originated in a person between 18 and 60 years old who received the Ad26.COV2.S COVID-19 vaccine or a placebo. CDR3 in DNA: TGTGCCAGCAGGGGGGGGGAGACCCAGTACTTC. Amino acid sequence: CASRGGETQYF.